These 10 T cell receptor beta chains were all obtained from the same sample, sequenced in a study of cytomegalovirus exposure and HLA in healthy donors (dated by TCRdb to about 2017). The method was the immunoSEQ multiplex PCR assay. A mixture of 60 forward primers for TCR Vbeta segments and 13 reverse primers for TCR Jbeta segments was used in the multiplex PCR. This is the immuneACCESS table as TCRdb keeps it, with only in-frame sequences that have V and J called. A part of the clones is gone; compared with another copy, unresolved V genes explain less than half, and the rest is unexplained. This sample gives about 100,000 clones in total; approximately 77% of them show up just once. The leading ten clones occupy 12% to 15% of the sample. The material sequenced was PBMCs. The receptors were sampled from a male donor in good health and CMV-seropositive.

The V gene is TRBV30, the J gene TRBJ1-4; the D gene is possibly TRBD1 (6 bases). CDR1 is GTSNPN, CDR2 SVGIG, per germline (reference sequence). V was pared by 1 base and J by 4 bases, with 13 bases between. The CDR3 totals 15 residues. In nucleotides, the CDR3 is TGTGCCTGGAGTGGACCGGGACAAATTAATGAAAAACTGTTTTTT. Its protein product is CAWSGPGQINEKLFF. Together with reference TRBV30 and TRBJ1-4, the CDR3 gives the full variable domain: SQTIHQWPATLVQPVGSPLSLECTVEGTSNPNLYWYRQAAGRGLQLLFYSVGIGQISSEVPQNLSASRPQDRQFILSSKKLLLSDSGFYLCAWSGPGQINEKLFFGSGTQLSVL.

The chain links TRBV4-3 to TRBJ2-1; no clear D gene. The CDR3 contains 11 residues. CDR1 is LGHNA, CDR2 YSLEER, per germline. V lost 3 bases to trimming and J lost 10 bases, with 7 bases between them. The CDR3 DNA reads as TGCGCCAGCAGCCACAGGTCCGAGCAGTTCTTC. Its protein product is CASSHRSEQFF.

This sequence joins TRBV5-1 and TRBJ2-5, with 9 positions matching TRBD1. The J call may be wrong; the DNA end is better matched by TRBJ2-7. This CDR3 comprises 16 residues. Germline V lookup: CDR1 SGHRS, CDR2 YFSETQ. CDR3 in amino acids: CASSLGGTGSSYEQYF. The CDR3 DNA is TGCGCCAGCAGCTTGGGGGGGACAGGGAGCTCCTACGAGCAGTACTTC.

With regard to this clone: This CDR3 is also generated by other DNA sequences in the sample. CDR3 in DNA: TGTGCCAGCAGACTACCGGGACAGTATAATTCACCCCTCCACTTT. This sequence encodes CASRLPGQYNSPLHF. The chain joins TRBV6-1 to TRBJ1-6; TRBD1 matches at 7 bases. Losses at the gene ends were 6 bases for V and 4 bases for J; bases not matched to a gene: 6. This CDR3 is 15 amino acids long. CDR1 and CDR2 from the germline V gene are MNHNS and SASEGT.

This clone was found a few times. The chain uses TRBV4-2 and TRBJ2-1, with 12 positions matching TRBD2. With V trimmed by 1 base and J by 5 bases, 9 bases remained unmatched. Germline CDR1 and CDR2: LGHNA and YNFKEQ. This CDR3 is 18 amino acids long. The CDR3 DNA is TGTGCCAGCAGCCAAGCACTAGCGGGGGGCAGGGGGGACAATGAGCAGTTCTTC. Translating it yields CASSQALAGGRGDNEQFF.

In its sample, this clone was seen a few times. V gene TRBV28 combines with J gene TRBJ1-1; D is perhaps TRBD1 (6 bases). Germline lookup yields CDR1 MDHEN and CDR2 SYDVKM. CDR3 length: 12 amino acids. Trimming left V 10 bases short and J 1 base short, with 10 bases between. CDR3 loop: CAITQGNTEAFF. CDR3 in DNA: TGTGCCATCACACAGGGGAACACTGAAGCTTTCTTT. Full variable domain (outside the CDR3, taken from reference TRBV28 and TRBJ1-1): DVKVTQSSRYLVKRTGEKVFLECVQDMDHENMFWYRQDPGLGLRLIYFSYDVKMKEKGDIPEGYSVSREKKERFSLILESASTNQTSMYLCAITQGNTEAFFGQGTRLTVV.

This clone has more than one count but fewer than ten. The gene calls are TRBV4-3 and TRBJ2-3; 9 bases are a match to TRBD2. Unmatched junction bases numbered 5, after V lost 0 bases and J lost 1 base. The CDR3 totals 17 residues. CDR1 is LGHNA, CDR2 YSLEER, per germline. Written as DNA, the CDR3 is TGCGCCAGCAGCCAAGATTGGCCTAGCGGGGGCACAGATACGCAGTATTTT. It encodes CASSQDWPSGGTDTQYF.

J is TRBJ1-1 and V is TRBV6-1, with TRBD1 matching over 10 bases. This CDR3 region has 14 residues. The V and J ends lost 7 bases and 4 bases, in that order; junction bases with no gene match: 6. Looked up from germline, CDR1 is MNHNS and CDR2 is SASEGT. This chain's CDR3 is CASIRQGAATEAFF. In nucleotides, the CDR3 is TGTGCCAGCATACGACAGGGGGCGGCCACTGAAGCTTTCTTT.

The gene calls are TRBV11-3 and TRBJ1-1; possible D gene TRBD1, 6 bases. Trimming shortened V by 4 bases and J by 3 bases, and 15 bases separated the two germline ends. Germline V gives CDR1 SGHNT, CDR2 YENEEA. This CDR3 has 15 residues. The CDR3 nucleotides are TGTGCCAGCAGCTGGAGCATACAGGGACACACTGAAGCTTTCTTT. Its translation is CASSWSIQGHTEAFF.

The V and J genes are TRBV19 and TRBJ1-2; TRBD1 matches at 7 bases. The CDR3 extends over 15 amino acids. Germline V gene sequence: CDR1 LNHDA, CDR2 SQIVND (reference sequence). V shed 0 bases, J shed 3 bases, and the junction held 4 bases outside the gene matches. CDR3 coding DNA: TGTGCCAGTAGTATAGAACCGGGACAGCACTATGGCTACACCTTC. It is translated as CASSIEPGQHYGYTF.